A single TCR beta chain is shown here with its context. The antigen is not known. This entry comes from a study of Ad26.COV2.S vaccination and SARS-CoV-2 variants. Study at large: The Ad26.COV2.S arm of the COV1001 trial was where the donor was placed. The study's findings and limits: Using TCR breadth and depth analyses may have led to underestimated total T cell responses.

Noted treatment: over 15 received Ad26.COV2.S at low or high dose, single or two shots; 5 received placebo; per-sample allocation not given. On day 63 after the first injection, vaccine and placebo recipients gave samples. Cohort 1b enrolled adults aged 18-55 years in Boston. In the vaccine, an Ad26 vector expressed the SARS-CoV-2 spike of the Wuhan strain. The protocol was immunoSEQ multiplex PCR, while the TCRdb copy is restricted to in-frame clones and leaves out a portion. The table shows around 500,000 clones, with 80% to 90% occurring only once. The sample here was peripheral blood, taken in a trial of Ad26.COV2.S vaccine versus placebo. The receptor was isolated from a person between 18 and 65 years old who received the Ad26.COV2.S COVID-19 vaccine or a placebo.

CDR3 sequence: CASSLSGDQTDTQYF. The CDR3 nucleotides read TGTGCCAGCAGCCTTAGCGGGGACCAGACAGATACGCAGTATTTT. This chain links TRBV7-2 with TRBJ2-3; 8 bases map to TRBD2. Germline values: CDR1 SGHTA, CDR2 FQGNSA. The V gene end was trimmed by 5 bases and the J gene end by 3 bases; junction bases not matched to a gene: 7. This CDR3 comprises 15 residues.